The clone carrying this TCR beta chain was found a few times. This sample was taken from a study of control samples from healthy donors and cancer patients. The V gene's germline CDR1 is DFQATT and CDR2 SNEGSKA (reference sequence). This CDR3 comprises 11 residues. V lost 4 bases and J 6 bases, leaving 8 bases between the germline ends. The protocol was immunoSEQ multiplex PCR, while the TCRdb copy is restricted to in-frame clones and leaves out a portion. The sample lists 100,000 to 150,000 clones, approximately 90% occurring once. The V gene is TRBV20-1, the J gene TRBJ2-3, with D perhaps TRBD1 or TRBD2 (6 bases each). The sample was blood. This receptor was taken from a woman between 45 and 60 years old in good health. CDR3 coding DNA: TGCAGTGCTAAAGGGGGGGATACGCAGTATTTT. Residues: CSAKGGDTQYF.